This is a list of T cell receptor beta chains from one sample in a study of beta chain features in type 1 diabetes. The protocol was immunoSEQ multiplex PCR, while the TCRdb copy is restricted to in-frame clones and leaves out a portion. The sample carries around 250,000 clones, about 30% recorded once. Sequenced material: central memory CD4+ T cells from blood. These receptors all come from a man between 25 and 39 years old in good health. Both conserved end residues are part of each CDR3. D genes are given only for firm matches. Size is stated for part of the rows, as once, few or many counts, or as a class when the clone is expanded.

few,NA,TRBV2,TRBJ1-5,TGTGCCAGCAGTATCAACCGCCGAGGGCGCAATCAGCCCCAGCATTTT,CASSINRRGRNQPQHF
NA,NA,TRBV30,TRBJ2-4,TGTGCCTGGACTACTAGCTCGAACATTCAGTACTTC,CAWTTSSNIQYF
NA,NA,TRBV1,TRBJ2-7,TGCACCAGCAGCCAACAAGCGGGGGAAGCGTACGAGCAGTACTTC,CTSSQQAGEAYEQYF
few,NA,TRBV9,TRBJ1-3,TGTGCCAGCACCCGGGCAGGTGATGGAAACACCATATATTTT,CASTRAGDGNTIYF
NA,TRBD1,TRBV23-1,TRBJ2-4,TGCGCCATCGCTAGGACAGGGCCCAAAAACATTCAGTACTTC,CAIARTGPKNIQYF
NA,TRBD2,TRBV27,TRBJ2-5,TGTGCCAGCAGTTTAGGAGGACTAGCTATGGAGACCCAGTACTTC,CASSLGGLAMETQYF
NA,NA,TRBV5-4,TRBJ2-3,TGTGCCAGCAGCTTGGGATTAGTAGCCGCAGATACGCAGTATTTT,CASSLGLVAADTQYF
NA,TRBD2,TRBV7-2,TRBJ2-3,TGTGCCAGCAGCTCGACTAGCGGGAACACAGATACGCAGTATTTT,CASSSTSGNTDTQYF
many,NA,TRBV7-2,TRBJ2-3,TGTGCCAGCAGCTTCTCAGGAGGGGACCAGGCCCAGGGTTTT,CASSFSGGDQAQGF
NA,NA,TRBV9,TRBJ1-3,TGTGCCAGCAGCCCCACCGGGACGCCCGGAAACACCATATATTTT,CASSPTGTPGNTIYF
NA,NA,TRBV5-1,TRBJ2-5,TGCGCCAGCAGACAGGTTACGAGAGAGACCCAGTACTTC,CASRQVTRETQYF
NA,NA,TRBV30,TRBJ1-6,TGTGCCTGGAGTGTACAAAGGACACCGAGTCTCCACTTT,CAWSVQRTPSLHF
NA,TRBD1,TRBV28,TRBJ2-1,TGTGCCAGCAGTTTCTCCGCTCCCCCATGGACAGGGGGCGAGCAGTTCTTC,CASSFSAPPWTGGEQFF
few,TRBD1,TRBV11-2,TRBJ2-7,TGTGCCAGCAGCTGGACAGGAGAAAACTCCTACGAGCAGTACTTC,CASSWTGENSYEQYF
few,NA,TRBV25-1,TRBJ2-7,TGTGCCAGCAGCTCGGATTTCCAGGATACTATCGTCGAGCAGTACTTC,CASSSDFQDTIVEQYF
NA,NA,TRBV4-3,TRBJ1-1,TGCGCCAGCAGCCAAGACAGGGGTGACAGGAGGATGAACACTGAAGCTTTCTTT,CASSQDRGDRRMNTEAFF
few,NA,TRBV9,TRBJ1-2,TGTGCCAGCAGCGTAGGTCAGGACTATGGCTACACCTTC,CASSVGQDYGYTF
NA,NA,TRBV29-1,TRBJ2-5,TGCAGCGTTGAAAGATCTTATCAAGAGACCCAGTACTTC,CSVERSYQETQYF
few,NA,TRBV30,TRBJ2-2,TGTGCCTGGAGTGAGGGCAGGCTTGGGGGGACCGGGGAGCTGTTTTTT,CAWSEGRLGGTGELFF
many,NA,TRBV29-1,TRBJ2-5,TGCAGCGTTGCCCGGGACCCCGGGACCCAGTACTTC,CSVARDPGTQYF
NA,TRBD1,TRBV2,TRBJ2-3,TGTGCCAGCAGTCGACAGGGCTCCGACCGAGGTAATACGCAGTATTTT,CASSRQGSDRGNTQYF
few,NA,TRBV7-2,TRBJ2-1,TGTGCCAGCAGCTCCTGGACTGGAAGCTACAATGAGCAGTTCTTC,CASSSWTGSYNEQFF
few,TRBD2,TRBV29-1,TRBJ2-7,TGCAGCGTTGGCGGGAGGGCCTCCTACGAGCAGTACTTC,CSVGGRASYEQYF
few,TRBD2,TRBV27,TRBJ2-1,TGTGCCAGCACACTAGCGGGAAGGAATGAGCAGTTCTTC,CASTLAGRNEQFF
NA,NA,TRBV20-1,TRBJ2-7,TGTTCCGTAGGGGGGGCCTACGAGCAGTACTTC,CSVGGAYEQYF
few,NA,TRBV29-1,TRBJ2-5,TGCAGCGTTGACCACAGGCAGGGAGAGACCCAGTACTTC,CSVDHRQGETQYF
NA,NA,TRBV5-4,TRBJ1-2,TGTGCCAGCAGCCCTCGGGGGCGCCAAAACTATGGCTACACCTTC,CASSPRGRQNYGYTF
once,TRBD1,TRBV25-1,TRBJ2-7,TGTGCCAGCAGCCCAATCCCCAGGGGGACCTACGAGCAGTACTTC,CASSPIPRGTYEQYF
NA,NA,TRBV5-4,TRBJ2-2,TGTGCCAGCAGGTCTGATCTCGCCCTGGGCGGGGAGCTGTTTTTT,CASRSDLALGGELFF
NA,NA,TRBV27,TRBJ2-7,TGTGCCAGCAGTTTAACGTTTGGGTCGTCCTACGAGCAGTACTTC,CASSLTFGSSYEQYF
few,TRBD2,TRBV11-2,TRBJ2-5,TGTGCCAGCAGCTTAGGTAGCGGGAGCGGAGAGACCCAGTACTTC,CASSLGSGSGETQYF
few,NA,TRBV5-6,TRBJ2-3,TGTGCCAGCAGTTTCCAGGGCGCGGAACCTGATACGCAGTATTTT,CASSFQGAEPDTQYF
few,NA,TRBV6-5,TRBJ2-5,TGTGCCAGCAGTTATCGGGAGACCCAGTACTTC,CASSYRETQYF
NA,NA,TRBV4-3,TRBJ2-5,TGCGCCAGCAGCCAAGAGTTCGACAAAGAGACCCAGTACTTC,CASSQEFDKETQYF
few,NA,TRBV28,TRBJ2-7,TGTGCCAGCAGTTTAGGTGGGGGCACCGCCTACGAGCAGTACTTC,CASSLGGGTAYEQYF
few,NA,TRBV29-1,TRBJ2-3,TGCAGCGTTGAAGCGGCCCGAGATACGCAGTATTTT,CSVEAARDTQYF
NA,TRBD2,TRBV28,TRBJ2-3,TGTGCCAGCAGGACTAGCGGGAGGCCAGATACGCAGTATTTT,CASRTSGRPDTQYF
NA,TRBD2,TRBV28,TRBJ2-1,TGTGCCAGCAGTTCTTTAGCGGGTAAATCCTACAATGAGCAGTTCTTC,CASSSLAGKSYNEQFF
NA,NA,TRBV25-1,TRBJ2-7,TGTGCCAGCAGTGATTCGCTTCACTACGAGCAGTACTTC,CASSDSLHYEQYF
few,NA,TRBV30,TRBJ2-3,TGTGCCTGGAGTGCGCCGGGTACGCAGTATTTT,CAWSAPGTQYF
NA,TRBD2,TRBV30,TRBJ2-2,TGTGCCTGGTCCCCGGGGGGGGCCCGAATCGCCGGGGAGCTGTTTTTT,CAWSPGGARIAGELFF
NA,NA,TRBV10-3,TRBJ2-7,TGTGCCATCAGTGAGGCGGACTACGAGCAGTACTTC,CAISEADYEQYF
NA,NA,TRBV27,TRBJ2-7,TGTGCCAGCAGTTTATACGGACAGGGTATTGGGAGGGGCGGCGAGCAGTACTTC,CASSLYGQGIGRGGEQYF
few,NA,TRBV30,TRBJ2-2,TGTGCCTGGAGTGCCTTTACATGGAACACCGGGGAGCTGTTTTTT,CAWSAFTWNTGELFF
many,NA,TRBV30,TRBJ1-2,TGTGCCTGGAGTCCGGGGGCTGGCTACACCTTC,CAWSPGAGYTF
NA,NA,TRBV27,TRBJ2-5,TGTGCCAGCCCCCGGGCCCTGGGTAACCAAGAGACCCAGTACTTC,CASPRALGNQETQYF
few,NA,TRBV10-3,TRBJ2-2,TGTGCCACCCGGATTCAAGAGAACACCGGGGAGCTGTTTTTT,CATRIQENTGELFF
NA,NA,TRBV29-1,TRBJ2-2,NA,CSVVGTQRTPGSCFF
few,NA,TRBV7-9,TRBJ2-1,TGTGCCAGCAGCCCCCGACTTGGGGGAGTATTGGGCGGGAATGAGCAGTTCTTC,CASSPRLGGVLGGNEQFF
NA,TRBD2,TRBV27,TRBJ2-7,TGTGCCAGCAGTGCTAGCGGGGGCGGGGAGCAGTACTTC,CASSASGGGEQYF